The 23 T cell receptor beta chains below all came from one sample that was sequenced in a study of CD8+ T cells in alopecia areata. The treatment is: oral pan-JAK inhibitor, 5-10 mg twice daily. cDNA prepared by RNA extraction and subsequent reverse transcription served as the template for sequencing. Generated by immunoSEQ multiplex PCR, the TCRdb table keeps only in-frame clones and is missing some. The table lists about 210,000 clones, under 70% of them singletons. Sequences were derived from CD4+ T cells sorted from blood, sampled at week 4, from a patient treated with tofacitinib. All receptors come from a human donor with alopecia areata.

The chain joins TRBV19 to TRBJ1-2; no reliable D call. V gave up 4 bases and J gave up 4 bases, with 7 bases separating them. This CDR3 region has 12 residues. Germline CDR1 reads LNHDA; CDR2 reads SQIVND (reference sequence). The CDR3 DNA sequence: TGTGCCAGTAGTAAAAAGTCCTATGGCTACACCTTC. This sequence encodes CASSKKSYGYTF.

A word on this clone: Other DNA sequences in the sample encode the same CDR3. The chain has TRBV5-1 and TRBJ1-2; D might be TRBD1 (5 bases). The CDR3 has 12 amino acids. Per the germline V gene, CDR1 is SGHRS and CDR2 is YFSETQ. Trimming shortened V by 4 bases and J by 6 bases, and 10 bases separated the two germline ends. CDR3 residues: CASSQGADGYTF. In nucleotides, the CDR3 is TGCGCCAGCAGCCAAGGGGCTGATGGCTACACCTTC. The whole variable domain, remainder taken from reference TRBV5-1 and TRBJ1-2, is KAGVTQTPRYLIKTRGQQVTLSCSPISGHRSVSWYQQTPGQGLQFLFEYFSETQRNKGNFPGRFSGRQFSNSRSEMNVSTLELGDSALYLCASSQGADGYTFGSGTRLTVV.

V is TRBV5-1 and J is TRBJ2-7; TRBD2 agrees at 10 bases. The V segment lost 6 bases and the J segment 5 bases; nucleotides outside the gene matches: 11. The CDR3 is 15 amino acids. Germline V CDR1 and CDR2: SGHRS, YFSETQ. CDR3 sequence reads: CASKREGLAVDEQYF. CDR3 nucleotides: TGCGCCAGCAAGCGGGAGGGACTGGCTGTGGACGAGCAGTACTTC.

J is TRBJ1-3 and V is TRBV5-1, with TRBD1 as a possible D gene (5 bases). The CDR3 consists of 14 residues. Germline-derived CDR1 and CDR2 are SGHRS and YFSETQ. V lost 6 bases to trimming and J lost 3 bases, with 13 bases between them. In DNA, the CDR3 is TGCGCCAGCACCCTGGGGGGATTTGGAAACACCATATATTTT. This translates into CASTLGGFGNTIYF.

Here the CDR3 DNA reads TGTGCCAGCAGCCAGGCGGGACTTAGGGCCGAGCAGTACTTC. Translating gives CASSQAGLRAEQYF. The chain combines TRBV4-2 with TRBJ2-7, with D possibly being TRBD2 (6 bases). Germline V gene data show CDR1 as LGHNA and CDR2 as YNFKEQ. The CDR3 consists of 14 residues. V gave up 3 bases and J gave up 6 bases, with 15 bases separating them.

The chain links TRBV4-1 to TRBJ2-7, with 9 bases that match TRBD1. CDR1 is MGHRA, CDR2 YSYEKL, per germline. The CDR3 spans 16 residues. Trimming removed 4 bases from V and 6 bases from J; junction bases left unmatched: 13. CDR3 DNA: TGCGCCAGCAGCCTGGAACCGGGACAGGGTTCAGCCGAGCAGTACTTC. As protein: CASSLEPGQGSAEQYF.

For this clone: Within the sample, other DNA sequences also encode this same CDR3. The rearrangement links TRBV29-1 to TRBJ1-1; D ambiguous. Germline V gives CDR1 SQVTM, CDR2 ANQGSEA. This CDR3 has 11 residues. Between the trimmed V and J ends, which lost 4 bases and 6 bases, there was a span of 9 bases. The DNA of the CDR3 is TGCAGCGTTGTGCGATCCTCTGAAGCTTTCTTT. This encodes CSVVRSSEAFF.

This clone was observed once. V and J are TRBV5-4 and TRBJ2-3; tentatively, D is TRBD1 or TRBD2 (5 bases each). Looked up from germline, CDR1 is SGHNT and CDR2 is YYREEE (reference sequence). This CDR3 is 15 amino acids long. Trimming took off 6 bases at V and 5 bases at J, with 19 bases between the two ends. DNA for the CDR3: TGTGCCAGCAACACCCACGAGGGGCAAAAAGATACGCAGTATTTT. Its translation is CASNTHEGQKDTQYF.

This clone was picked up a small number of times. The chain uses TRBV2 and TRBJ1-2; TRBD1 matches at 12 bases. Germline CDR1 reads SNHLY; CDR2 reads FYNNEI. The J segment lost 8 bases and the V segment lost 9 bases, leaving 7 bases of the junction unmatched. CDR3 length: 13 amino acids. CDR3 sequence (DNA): TGTGCCAGGACCGGGACAGGGGGCGGCGGCTACACCTTC. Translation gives CARTGTGGGGYTF.

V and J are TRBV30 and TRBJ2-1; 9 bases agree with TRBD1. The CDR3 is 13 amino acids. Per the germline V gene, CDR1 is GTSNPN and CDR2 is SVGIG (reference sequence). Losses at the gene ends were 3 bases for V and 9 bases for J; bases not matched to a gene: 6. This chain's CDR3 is CAWSSTGGGEQFF. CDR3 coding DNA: TGTGCCTGGAGCAGTACAGGGGGCGGTGAGCAGTTCTTC.

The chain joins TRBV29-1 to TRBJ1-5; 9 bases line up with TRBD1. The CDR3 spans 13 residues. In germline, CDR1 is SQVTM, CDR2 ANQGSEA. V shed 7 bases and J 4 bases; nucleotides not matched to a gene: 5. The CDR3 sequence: CSAADRGNQPQHF. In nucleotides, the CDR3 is TGCAGCGCAGCGGACAGGGGAAATCAGCCCCAGCATTTT.

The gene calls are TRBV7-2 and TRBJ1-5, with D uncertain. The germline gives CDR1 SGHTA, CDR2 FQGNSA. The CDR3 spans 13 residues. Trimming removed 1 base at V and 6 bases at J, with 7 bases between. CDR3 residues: CASSLGVVQPQHF. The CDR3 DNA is TGTGCCAGCAGCTTAGGGGTGGTTCAGCCCCAGCATTTT.

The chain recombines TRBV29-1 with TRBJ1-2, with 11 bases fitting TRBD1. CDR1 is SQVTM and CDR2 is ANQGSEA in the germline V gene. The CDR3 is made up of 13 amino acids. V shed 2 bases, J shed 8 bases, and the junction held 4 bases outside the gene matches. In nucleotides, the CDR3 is TGCAGCGTTGAAACGGGACAGGGGGGAGGCTACACCTTC. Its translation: CSVETGQGGGYTF.

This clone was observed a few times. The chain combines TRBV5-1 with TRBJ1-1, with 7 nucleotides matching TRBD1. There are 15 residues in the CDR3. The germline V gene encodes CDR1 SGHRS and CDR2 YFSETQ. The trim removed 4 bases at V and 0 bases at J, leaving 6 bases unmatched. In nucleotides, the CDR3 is TGCGCCAGCAGCCCCCAAGGACAGGTGAACACTGAAGCTTTCTTT. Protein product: CASSPQGQVNTEAFF.

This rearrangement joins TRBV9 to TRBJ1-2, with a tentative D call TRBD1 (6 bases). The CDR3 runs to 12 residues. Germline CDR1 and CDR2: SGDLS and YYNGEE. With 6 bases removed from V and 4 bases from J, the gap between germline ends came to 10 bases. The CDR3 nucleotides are TGTGCCAGCAATCAGGGGTCCTATGGCTACACCTTC. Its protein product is CASNQGSYGYTF.

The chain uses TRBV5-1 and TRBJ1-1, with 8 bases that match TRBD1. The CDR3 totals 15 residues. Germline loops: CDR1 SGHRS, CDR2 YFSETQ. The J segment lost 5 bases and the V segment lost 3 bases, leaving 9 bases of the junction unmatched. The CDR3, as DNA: TGCGCCAGCAGCTATCTGACAGGGGCGGGGACTGAAGCTTTCTTT. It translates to CASSYLTGAGTEAFF.

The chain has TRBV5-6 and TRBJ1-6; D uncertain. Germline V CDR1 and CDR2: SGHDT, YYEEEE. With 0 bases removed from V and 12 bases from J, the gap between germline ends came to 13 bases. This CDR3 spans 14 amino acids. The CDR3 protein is CASSLERPKRPLHF. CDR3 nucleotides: TGTGCCAGCAGCTTGGAAAGGCCCAAGAGACCCCTCCACTTT.

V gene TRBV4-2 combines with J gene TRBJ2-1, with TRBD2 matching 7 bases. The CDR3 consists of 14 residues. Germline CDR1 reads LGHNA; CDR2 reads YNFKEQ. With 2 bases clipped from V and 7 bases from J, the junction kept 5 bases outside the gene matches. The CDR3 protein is CASSQYGLVNEQFF. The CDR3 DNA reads TGTGCCAGCAGCCAATACGGACTAGTGAATGAGCAGTTCTTC.

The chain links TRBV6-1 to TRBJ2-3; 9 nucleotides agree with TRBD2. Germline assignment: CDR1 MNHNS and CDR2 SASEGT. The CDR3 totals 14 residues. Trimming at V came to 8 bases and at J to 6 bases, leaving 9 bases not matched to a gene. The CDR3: CASALAGPFDTQYF. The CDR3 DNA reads TGTGCCAGCGCCCTAGCGGGGCCGTTTGATACGCAGTATTTT.

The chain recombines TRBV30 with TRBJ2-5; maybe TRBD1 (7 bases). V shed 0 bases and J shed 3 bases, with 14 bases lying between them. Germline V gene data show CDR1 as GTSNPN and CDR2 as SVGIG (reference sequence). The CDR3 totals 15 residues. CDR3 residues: CAWSVPGGSKETQYF. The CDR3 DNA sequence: TGTGCCTGGAGTGTTCCAGGGGGGTCGAAAGAGACCCAGTACTTC.

In nucleotides, the CDR3 is TGCAGCGTTAAAGGGGGGGAAAAACTGTTTTTT. This gives the protein CSVKGGEKLFF. V is TRBV29-1 and J is TRBJ1-4; a weak D match, TRBD1 (6 bases). The germline gives CDR1 SQVTM, CDR2 ANQGSEA. The V and J ends lost 5 bases and 8 bases respectively, with 9 bases between them. The CDR3 is made up of 11 amino acids.

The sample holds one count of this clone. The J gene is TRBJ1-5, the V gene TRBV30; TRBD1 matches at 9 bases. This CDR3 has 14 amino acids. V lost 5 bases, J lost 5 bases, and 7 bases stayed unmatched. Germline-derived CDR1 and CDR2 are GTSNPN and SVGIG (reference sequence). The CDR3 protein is CAWDKGQGDQPQHF. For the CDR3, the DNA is TGTGCCTGGGACAAGGGACAGGGCGATCAGCCCCAGCATTTT.

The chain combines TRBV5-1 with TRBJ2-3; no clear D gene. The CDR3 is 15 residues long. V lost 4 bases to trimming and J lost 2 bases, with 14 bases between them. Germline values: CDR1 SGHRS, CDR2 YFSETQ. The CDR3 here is CASSPSGPATDTQYF. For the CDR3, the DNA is TGCGCCAGCAGCCCCTCCGGGCCAGCCACAGATACGCAGTATTTT.